This T cell receptor beta chain was sequenced during a study of graft-versus-host responses after intestinal transplantation. About the study: All recipients were given anti-thymocyte globulin induction, and tacrolimus and steroids were then administered for 3 to 4 years.

As concerns this clone: Its matching antigen is unknown.

In germline, CDR1 is SGHNT, CDR2 YYREEE (reference sequence). The CDR3 has 14 amino acids. V was clipped by 6 bases and J by 0 bases; unmatched bases: 4. Clones were read by immunoSEQ multiplex PCR, and TCRdb kept only the in-frame ones, dropping some. This sample has more than 90,000 clones, with approximately 95% found just once. Here the sequenced sample was unstimulated CD8+ T cells sorted from spleen or lymph node cells, taken before intestinal transplant. The V call is TRBV5-4, the J call TRBJ1-1; TRBD1 matches 8 bases. The source is a human donor who received an intestinal transplant. The CDR3: CASKSGQVNTEAFF. In nucleotides, the CDR3 is TGTGCCAGCAAATCGGGACAGGTGAACACTGAAGCTTTCTTT.